Below are 16 T cell receptor beta chains sequenced from a single sample in a study of post-analysis software for immune sequencing data. Findings of the study overall: In patients, TRBV5-6, TRBV5-1 and TRBV20-1 belonged to five TRBV segments found more frequently than in controls.

These TCRs are of unknown antigen specificity. Unique molecular identifiers tagged the TCR beta cDNA libraries. Each CDR3 protein is one row after TCRdb ran MiXCR on the PCR reads. The sample holds under 900,000 distinct CDR3 sequences; under 70% are singletons and the top ten take about 4.8%. Sequenced input: blood. These receptors originate from a girl aged 10 to 17 with multiple sclerosis.

The chain has TRBV5-5 and TRBJ2-5, with TRBD1 matching 8 bases. The CDR3 is made up of 16 amino acids. Germline trimming cut 4 bases from V and 4 bases from J; bases unmatched to any gene: 12. Germline CDR1 reads SGHKS; CDR2 reads YYEKEE (reference sequence). Here the CDR3 DNA reads TGTGCCAGCAGCATCATGGCCGGACAGGGCGGAGAGACCCAGTACTTC. Its protein product is CASSIMAGQGGETQYF.

This chain uses TRBV5-1 with TRBJ2-1; TRBD1 aligns across 7 bases. Germline loops: CDR1 SGHRS, CDR2 YFSETQ. Trimming took 4 bases from V and 9 from J; bases not matched to a gene: 10. CDR3 length equals 14 residues. CDR3 coding DNA: TGCGCCAGCAGCGCCGGATCAGGGGGTATTGAGCAGTTCTTC. Translating gives CASSAGSGGIEQFF.

The V and J genes are TRBV27 and TRBJ1-2, with no clear D. Trimming left V 5 bases short and J 0 bases short, with 16 bases between. CDR3 length: 16 residues. Germline CDR1 is MNHEY and CDR2 is SMNVEV (reference sequence). In DNA form, the CDR3 reads TGTGCCAGCAGTGGCCTCGTCGGGCAGACTAACTATGGCTACACCTTC. As protein: CASSGLVGQTNYGYTF.

This sequence joins TRBV3-1 and TRBJ2-1, with 11 bases aligning to TRBD2. Germline CDR1 is LGHDT and CDR2 is YNNKEL (reference sequence). J was trimmed by 6 bases and V by 4 bases; bases with no gene match: 5. The CDR3 sequence is 15 residues long. The CDR3, as DNA: TGTGCCAGCAGCCCTCTAGCGGGAGGTCCCAATGAGCAGTTCTTC. It yields the protein CASSPLAGGPNEQFF.

The CDR3 loop is CASSFRQGYQETQYF. The CDR3 DNA sequence: TGTGCCAGCAGCTTCCGACAGGGGTACCAAGAGACCCAGTACTTC. The V gene is TRBV5-4, the J gene TRBJ2-5; 8 bases line up with TRBD1. This CDR3 contains 15 residues. The V gene end was trimmed by 2 bases and the J gene end by 0 bases; junction bases not matched to a gene: 3. Germline CDR1 reads SGHNT; CDR2 reads YYREEE (reference sequence). The full variable domain, rest sourced from reference TRBV5-4 and TRBJ2-5, is ETGVTQSPTHLIKTRGQQVTLRCSSQSGHNTVSWYQQALGQGPQFIFQYYREEENGRGNFPPRFSGLQFPNYSSELNVNALELDDSALYLCASSFRQGYQETQYFGPGTRLLVL.

The table lists this clonotype with a few counts. The chain couples TRBV6-2 or TRBV6-3 to TRBJ2-5; 8 bases map to TRBD1. The J call is in doubt because the DNA end fits TRBJ2-7 better. Germline CDR1 reads MNHEY; CDR2 reads SVGEGT. The CDR3 runs 14 residues. DNA of the CDR3: TGTGCCAGCAGTAGGGACAGGTCCCTCGCCGAGCAGTACTTC. Protein: CASSRDRSLAEQYF.

This clonotype showed up just a few times. The rearrangement links TRBV20-1 to TRBJ2-3; D remains unclear. Deletions cut 3 bases from V and 3 bases from J, with 16 bases between. This CDR3 comprises 15 residues. Germline V CDR1 and CDR2: DFQATT, SNEGSKA (reference sequence). The CDR3 is CSARLPTAVTDTQYF. The CDR3 nucleotides are TGCAGTGCTAGGCTACCAACGGCCGTGACAGATACGCAGTATTTT.

This clonotype has a handful of counts. The rearrangement uses TRBV2 and TRBJ1-2, with a possible D match to TRBD1 (5 bases). CDR3 size: 11 residues. Trimming removed 9 bases at V and 4 bases at J, with 9 bases between. Per the germline V gene, CDR1 is SNHLY and CDR2 is FYNNEI. CDR3 protein: CASRDLYGYTF. Here the CDR3 DNA reads TGTGCCAGTCGGGACCTCTATGGCTACACCTTC.

This clonotype was picked up a small number of times. The gene calls are TRBV7-2 and TRBJ1-2; the D is unclear. CDR1 and CDR2 from the germline V gene are SGHTA and FQGNSA. This CDR3 spans 12 amino acids. V was clipped by 3 bases and J by 1 base, with 3 bases between them. The DNA of the CDR3 is TGTGCCAGCAGCTTCGTTAACTATGGCTACACCTTC. Its translation: CASSFVNYGYTF.

This clonotype has just one count. The chain is built from TRBV27 and TRBJ1-1, with D hard to call. Germline lookup yields CDR1 MNHEY and CDR2 SMNVEV (reference sequence). CDR3 size: 16 residues. Trimming shortened V by 6 bases and J by 0 bases, and 17 bases separated the two germline ends. Here the CDR3 DNA reads TGTGCCAGCAGCTCACATCCTGGCCCCCTGAACACTGAAGCTTTCTTT. Translated, it gives CASSSHPGPLNTEAFF.

The V gene is TRBV29-1, the J gene TRBJ2-7; D tentatively fits TRBD1 or TRBD2 (5 bases each). Germline loops: CDR1 SQVTM, CDR2 ANQGSEA. The CDR3 has 12 amino acids. V was clipped by 6 bases and J by 2 bases, with 11 bases between them. The CDR3 sequence is CSVGAVAYEQYF. The CDR3 DNA follows: TGCAGCGTCGGGGCGGTGGCCTACGAGCAGTACTTC.

This clonotype appeared a few times. The V call is TRBV11-2, the J call TRBJ1-2; D remains ambiguous. The germline V and J ends were trimmed by 4 bases and 4 bases, with 13 bases remaining between them. CDR3 length equals 14 residues. Germline V gene sequence: CDR1 SGHAT, CDR2 FQNNGV. The DNA of the CDR3 is TGTGCCAGCAGCTCAAGGGTAGAGCCCTATGGCTACACCTTC. Translation: CASSSRVEPYGYTF.

This clonotype was seen only a few times. This chain joins TRBV29-1 and TRBJ2-4; D tentatively fits TRBD1 or TRBD2 (5 bases each). This CDR3 has 13 amino acids. The germline V and J ends were trimmed by 4 bases and 0 bases, with 7 bases remaining between them. Per germline, CDR1 SQVTM and CDR2 ANQGSEA. CDR3 loop: CSVGDLAKNIQYF. The CDR3 DNA sequence: TGCAGCGTTGGGGACCTAGCCAAAAACATTCAGTACTTC.

The chain recombines TRBV15 with TRBJ2-1, with TRBD2 matching over 15 bases. The CDR3 sequence is 18 residues long. J was trimmed by 4 bases and V by 3 bases; bases with no gene match: 7. Germline V gene data show CDR1 as LNHNV and CDR2 as YYDKDF (reference sequence). As DNA, the CDR3 is TGTGCCACCAGCAGTGCCCGGACTAGCGGGGGGGCATACAATGAGCAGTTCTTC. This encodes CATSSARTSGGAYNEQFF.

This clonotype was recorded a few times. The chain couples TRBV15 to TRBJ2-7; TRBD1 aligns across 10 bases. The germline gives CDR1 LNHNV, CDR2 YYDKDF (reference sequence). J gave up 6 bases and V 6 bases, and 11 bases lay outside the gene matches. CDR3 length: 15 residues. CDR3 region: CATRLTGTGVGEQYF. The CDR3 region has the DNA TGTGCCACCAGACTAACCGGGACAGGGGTCGGCGAGCAGTACTTC.

The chain uses TRBV5-1 and TRBJ2-3; a weak D match, TRBD1 (6 bases). Deletions cut 6 bases from V and 3 bases from J, with 20 bases between. Per germline, CDR1 SGHRS and CDR2 YFSETQ. This CDR3 is built from 16 residues. CDR3 coding DNA: TGCGCCAGCATAGGTCTCCCGGGACATTTAACAGATACGCAGTATTTT. Its translation is CASIGLPGHLTDTQYF.